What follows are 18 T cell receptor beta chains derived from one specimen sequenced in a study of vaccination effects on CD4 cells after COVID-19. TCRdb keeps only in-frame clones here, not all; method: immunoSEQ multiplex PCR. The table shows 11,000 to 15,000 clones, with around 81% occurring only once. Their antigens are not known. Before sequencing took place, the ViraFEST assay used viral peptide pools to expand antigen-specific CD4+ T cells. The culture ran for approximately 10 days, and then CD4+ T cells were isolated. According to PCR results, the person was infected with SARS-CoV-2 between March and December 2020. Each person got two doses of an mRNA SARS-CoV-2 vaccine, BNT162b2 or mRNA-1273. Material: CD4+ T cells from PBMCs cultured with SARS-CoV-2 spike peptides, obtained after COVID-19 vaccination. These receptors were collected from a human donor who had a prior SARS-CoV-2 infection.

CDR3 bases: TGTGCCAGCAGTCCGGGACTAACCTCCTACGAGCAGTACTTC. Its protein product is CASSPGLTSYEQYF. V is TRBV9 and J is TRBJ2-7; 7 bases match TRBD2. The CDR3 sequence is 14 residues long. With V trimmed by 5 bases and J by 0 bases, 5 bases remained unmatched. Germline lookup yields CDR1 SGDLS and CDR2 YYNGEE.

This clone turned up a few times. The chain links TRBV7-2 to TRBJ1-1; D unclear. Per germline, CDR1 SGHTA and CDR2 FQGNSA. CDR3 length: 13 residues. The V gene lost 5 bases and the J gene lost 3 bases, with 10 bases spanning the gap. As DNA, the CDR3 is TGTGCCAGCAGCCGGCAGGTTGACACTGAAGCTTTCTTT. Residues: CASSRQVDTEAFF.

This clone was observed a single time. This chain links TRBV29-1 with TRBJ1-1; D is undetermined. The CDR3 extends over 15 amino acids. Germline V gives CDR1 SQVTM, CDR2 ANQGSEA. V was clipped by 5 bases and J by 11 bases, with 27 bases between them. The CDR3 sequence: CSVRVFGSRSNVAFF. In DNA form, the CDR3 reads TGCAGCGTTCGAGTATTTGGCAGCCGATCAAATGTCGCTTTCTTT.

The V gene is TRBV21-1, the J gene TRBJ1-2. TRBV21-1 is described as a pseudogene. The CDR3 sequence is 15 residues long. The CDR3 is CASSKSGERDDGYTF. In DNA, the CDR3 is TGTGCCAGCAGCAAATCGGGGGAGCGGGACGATGGCTACACCTTC.

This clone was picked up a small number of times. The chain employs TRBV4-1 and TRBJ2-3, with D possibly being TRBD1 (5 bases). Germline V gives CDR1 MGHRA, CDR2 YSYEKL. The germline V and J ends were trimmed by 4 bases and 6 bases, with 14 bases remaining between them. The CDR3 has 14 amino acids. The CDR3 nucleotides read TGCGCCAGCAGCCTACAAATAGGGGTCGATACGCAGTATTTT. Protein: CASSLQIGVDTQYF.

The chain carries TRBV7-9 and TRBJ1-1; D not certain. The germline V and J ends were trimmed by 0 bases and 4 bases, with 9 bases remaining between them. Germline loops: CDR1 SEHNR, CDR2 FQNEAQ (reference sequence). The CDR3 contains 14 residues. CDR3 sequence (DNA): TGTGCCAGCAGCTTAGCCGGAGCGCTCACTGAAGCTTTCTTT. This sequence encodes CASSLAGALTEAFF.

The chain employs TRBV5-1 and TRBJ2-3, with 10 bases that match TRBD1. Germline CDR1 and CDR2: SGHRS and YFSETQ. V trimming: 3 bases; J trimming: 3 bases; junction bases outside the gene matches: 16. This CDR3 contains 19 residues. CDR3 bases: TGCGCCAGCAGCTACGGACAGGGGGTTTATACGCCCCCAACAGATACGCAGTATTTT. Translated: CASSYGQGVYTPPTDTQYF.

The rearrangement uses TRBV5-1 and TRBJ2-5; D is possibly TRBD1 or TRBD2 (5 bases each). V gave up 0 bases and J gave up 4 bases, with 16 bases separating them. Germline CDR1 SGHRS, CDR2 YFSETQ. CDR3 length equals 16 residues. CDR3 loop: CASSLDGFPGAETQYF. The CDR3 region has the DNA TGCGCCAGCAGCTTGGACGGCTTCCCCGGGGCAGAGACCCAGTACTTC.

CDR3 coding DNA: TGTGCCAGCAGCTACGCCCCAGTCGGGAATATTAATGAGCAGTTCTTC. Translation gives CASSYAPVGNINEQFF. The chain is built from TRBV6-5 and TRBJ2-1, with a possible D match to TRBD2 (5 bases). The V end lost 6 bases, the J end lost 7 bases, and 22 bases lay between the germline ends. This CDR3 is 16 amino acids long. Germline CDR1 and CDR2: MNHEY and SVGAGI.

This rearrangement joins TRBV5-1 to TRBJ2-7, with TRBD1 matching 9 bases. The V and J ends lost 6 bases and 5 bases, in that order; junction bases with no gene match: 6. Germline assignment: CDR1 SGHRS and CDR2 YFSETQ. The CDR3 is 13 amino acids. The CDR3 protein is CASNIQGANEQYF. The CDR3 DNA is TGCGCCAGCAACATACAGGGGGCAAACGAGCAGTACTTC.

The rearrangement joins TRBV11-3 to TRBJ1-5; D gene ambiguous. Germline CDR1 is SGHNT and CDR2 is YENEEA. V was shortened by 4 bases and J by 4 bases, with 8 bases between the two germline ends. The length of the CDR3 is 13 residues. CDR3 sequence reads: CASSSTVNQPQHF. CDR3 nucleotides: TGTGCCAGCAGCTCTACAGTGAATCAGCCCCAGCATTTT.

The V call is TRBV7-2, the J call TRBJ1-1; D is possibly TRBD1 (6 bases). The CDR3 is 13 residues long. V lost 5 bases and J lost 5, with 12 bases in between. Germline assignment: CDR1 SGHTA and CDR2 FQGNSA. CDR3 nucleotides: TGTGCCAGCAGCGTAGGACAGCGGACTGAAGCTTTCTTT. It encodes CASSVGQRTEAFF. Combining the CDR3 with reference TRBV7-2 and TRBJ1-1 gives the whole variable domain GAGVSQSPSNKVTEKGKDVELRCDPISGHTALYWYRQSLGQGLEFLIYFQGNSAPDKSGLPSDRFSAERTGGSVSTLTIQRTQQEDSAVYLCASSVGQRTEAFFGQGTRLTVV.

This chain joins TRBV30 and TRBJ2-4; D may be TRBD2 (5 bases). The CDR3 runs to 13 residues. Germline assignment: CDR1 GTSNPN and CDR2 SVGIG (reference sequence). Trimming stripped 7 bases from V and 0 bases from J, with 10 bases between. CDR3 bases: TGTGCCTTAGAGGGTGAAGCCAAAAACATTCAGTACTTC. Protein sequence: CALEGEAKNIQYF.

The CDR3 DNA is TGTGCCAGCAGTGAATCCAGGAGCTCCTATAATTCACCCCTCCACTTT. It encodes CASSESRSSYNSPLHF. The chain employs TRBV2 and TRBJ1-6; D gene uncertain. The CDR3 spans 16 residues. Trimming pared 2 bases from V and 0 bases from J, leaving 8 bases between. Germline assignment: CDR1 SNHLY and CDR2 FYNNEI.

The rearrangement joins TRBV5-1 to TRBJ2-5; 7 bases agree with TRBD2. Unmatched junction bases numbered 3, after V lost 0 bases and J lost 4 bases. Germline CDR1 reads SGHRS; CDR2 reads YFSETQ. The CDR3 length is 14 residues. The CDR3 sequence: CASSLVAGVETQYF. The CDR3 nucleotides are TGCGCCAGCAGCTTGGTTGCGGGGGTAGAGACCCAGTACTTC.

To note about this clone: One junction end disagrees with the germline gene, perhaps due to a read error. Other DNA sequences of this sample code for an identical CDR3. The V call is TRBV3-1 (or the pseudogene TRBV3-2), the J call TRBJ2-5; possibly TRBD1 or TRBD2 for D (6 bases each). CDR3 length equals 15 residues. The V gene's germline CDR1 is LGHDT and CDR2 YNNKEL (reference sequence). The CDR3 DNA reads TGTGCTAGCAGCCCCATCCCAGGGGCCGGGGGGACCCAGTACTTC. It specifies CASSPIPGAGGTQYF.

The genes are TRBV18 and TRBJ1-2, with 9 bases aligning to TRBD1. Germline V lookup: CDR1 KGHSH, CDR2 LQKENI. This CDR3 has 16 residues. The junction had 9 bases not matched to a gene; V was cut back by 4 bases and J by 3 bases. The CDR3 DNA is TGTGCCAGCTCACGGATACAGGGGGCGCGGGACTATGGCTACACCTTC. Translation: CASSRIQGARDYGYTF.

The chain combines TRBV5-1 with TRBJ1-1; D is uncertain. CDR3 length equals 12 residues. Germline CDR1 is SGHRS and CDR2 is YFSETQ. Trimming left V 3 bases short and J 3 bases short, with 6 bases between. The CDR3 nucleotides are TGCGCCAGCAGCTCCGGACACACTGAAGCTTTCTTT. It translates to CASSSGHTEAFF.